This TCR beta chain was documented in a study of blood T cells in healthy people across ages. A J-beta primer mix and a sample-barcoded 5' primer were used in a second PCR of roughly 6 to 11 cycles. TCRdb re-derived calls from the 5' RACE reads in MiXCR, one entry per CDR3 protein. The sample holds around 1,900,000 distinct CDR3 sequences, about 39% seen once. CDR1 and CDR2 from the germline V gene are MNHEY and SVGEGT. The V gene lost 2 bases and the J gene lost 6 bases, with 16 bases spanning the gap. This CDR3 region has 15 residues. The sequenced sample was blood. The sequence derives from a human donor in good health. This rearrangement joins TRBV6-2 or TRBV6-3 to TRBJ1-1; D is unclear. CDR3 in amino acids: CASSYPSGPAAEAFF. In DNA form, the CDR3 reads TGTGCCAGCAGTTACCCGTCAGGTCCGGCGGCTGAAGCTTTCTTT.